This T cell receptor beta chain is from a study of PD-1 blockade in classical Hodgkin lymphoma. Worth noting for this clone: Its antigen is not known.

Only in-frame clones appear in the TCRdb table, and some are missing; sequencing was by immunoSEQ multiplex PCR. The table shows 40,000 or so clones, with roughly 73% occurring only once. Whole-study findings and limits: Complete responders entered with baseline diversity on par with newly diagnosed patients, the results showed.

Germline V gives CDR1 LGHNA, CDR2 YSLEER. The CDR3 is 18 amino acids. The V gene end was trimmed by 3 bases and the J gene end by 0 bases; junction bases not matched to a gene: 6. Brentuximab vedotin exposure varied, and every patient relapsed after autologous stem cell transplantation. The sequence was collected from a human donor with classical Hodgkin lymphoma. Here the sequenced sample was peripheral blood mononuclear cells (PBMCs), taken at baseline. The J gene is TRBJ2-2, the V gene TRBV4-3; 11 bases are shared with TRBD2. The CDR3 loop is CASSHITSGGPNTGELFF. The CDR3, as DNA: TGCGCCAGCAGCCACATTACTAGCGGGGGACCGAACACCGGGGAGCTGTTTTTT.